The 23 T cell receptor beta chains below come from one sample, sequenced in a study of T cell responses to AZD1222 COVID-19 vaccine. Assay: immunoSEQ multiplex PCR; the TCRdb copy retains only in-frame clones and omits some. The table includes about 150,000 clones, 80% to 90% detected once. Sequencing was performed on peripheral blood, taken on day 0 of AZD1222 vaccination. The receptors derive from an adult in good health.

CDR3 residues: CASSLSGVSETQYF. In DNA form, the CDR3 reads TGTGCCAGCAGCTTATCTGGGGTTTCGGAGACCCAGTACTTC. The chain employs TRBV7-8 and TRBJ2-5; D remains unclear. CDR3 size: 14 residues. The V gene's germline CDR1 is SGHVS and CDR2 FQNEAQ. V lost 2 bases and J 5 bases, leaving 12 bases between the germline ends.

This chain links TRBV27 with TRBJ2-5; TRBD1 matches 8 bases. This CDR3 contains 17 residues. Germline V gives CDR1 MNHEY, CDR2 SMNVEV (reference sequence). Trimming removed 6 bases from V and 4 bases from J; junction bases left unmatched: 16. In DNA form, the CDR3 reads TGTGCCAGCAGCCGCGTTCAAACCCAGGGGGCTGTAGAGACCCAGTACTTC. Translating it yields CASSRVQTQGAVETQYF.

The chain recombines TRBV27 with TRBJ1-4; TRBD1 matches 8 bases. The CDR3 covers 14 residues. The germline CDR1 and CDR2 sequences are MNHEY and SMNVEV (reference sequence). The trim removed 3 bases at V and 8 bases at J, leaving 5 bases unmatched. DNA of the CDR3: TGTGCCAGCAGTTTTCAGGGGGCCGGGGAAAAACTGTTTTTT. The encoded protein is CASSFQGAGEKLFF.

V usage is TRBV5-8 and J usage is TRBJ1-1, with D unclear. Germline V lookup: CDR1 SGHTS, CDR2 YDEGEE. The ends were cut back, 5 bases at V and 1 base at J, with 15 bases in the middle. This CDR3 region has 15 residues. Here the CDR3 reads CASSFLGLANTEAFF. Here the CDR3 DNA reads TGTGCCAGCAGTTTCCTGGGCCTGGCGAACACTGAAGCTTTCTTT.

The CDR3 region is CASSYSIQANTGELFF. The CDR3 bases are TGTGCCAGCAGTTACTCGATCCAAGCGAACACCGGGGAGCTGTTTTTT. The gene calls are TRBV6-5 and TRBJ2-2; D is unclear. The CDR3 runs to 16 residues. Germline values: CDR1 MNHEY, CDR2 SVGAGI. Trimming cost V 0 bases and J 0 bases, with 8 bases left between them.

The chain joins TRBV7-9 to TRBJ1-1, with TRBD1 identical over 8 bases. With V trimmed by 0 bases and J by 4 bases, 10 bases remained unmatched. CDR3 size: 17 residues. Germline CDR1 SEHNR, CDR2 FQNEAQ (reference sequence). The CDR3: CASSLALLRGRGTEAFF. In DNA, the CDR3 is TGTGCCAGCAGCTTAGCGTTGCTCAGGGGGCGCGGCACTGAAGCTTTCTTT.

This sequence joins TRBV21-1 and TRBJ2-7; the D call in the table, TRBD1, was not verified against the DNA. TRBV21-1 is a pseudogene. The CDR3 is made up of 13 amino acids. The DNA for the CDR3 is TGTGCCAGCAGCCGGACAGGGAACTTCGAGCAGTACGTC. It is translated as CASSRTGNFEQYV.

The genes are TRBV4-2 and TRBJ2-2, with 11 bases aligning to TRBD2. The CDR3 has 17 amino acids. Losses at the gene ends were 0 bases for V and 8 bases for J; bases not matched to a gene: 8. Germline lookup yields CDR1 LGHNA and CDR2 YNFKEQ. The DNA of the CDR3 is TGTGCCAGCAGCCAAGAACATGGACTAGCGGGCTTTGGGGAGCTGTTTTTT. It specifies CASSQEHGLAGFGELFF.

V and J are TRBV19 and TRBJ1-5; D is unresolved. The V gene lost 3 bases and the J gene lost 5 bases, with 8 bases spanning the gap. Germline CDR1 LNHDA, CDR2 SQIVND (reference sequence). The CDR3 extends over 13 amino acids. The CDR3: CASSIQFDQPQHF. The DNA of the CDR3 is TGTGCCAGTAGTATTCAGTTTGATCAGCCCCAGCATTTT. The complete variable domain, with remaining parts taken from reference TRBV19 and TRBJ1-5, reads DGGITQSPKYLFRKEGQNVTLSCEQNLNHDAMYWYRQDPGQGLRLIYYSQIVNDFQKGDIAEGYSVSREKKESFPLTVTSAQKNPTAFYLCASSIQFDQPQHFGDGTRLSIL.

The V and J genes are TRBV15 and TRBJ1-3; 7 bases fit TRBD1. CDR1 is LNHNV and CDR2 is YYDKDF in the germline V gene (reference sequence). The ends lost 0 bases at V and 8 bases at J; junction bases unmatched: 1. This CDR3 region has 13 residues. DNA for the CDR3: TGTGCCACCAGCAGAGACAGGGGGGACACCATATATTTT. It encodes CATSRDRGDTIYF.

The chain carries TRBV21-1 and TRBJ2-7; the DNA was not used to check the table's D call, TRBD1. TRBV21-1 is marked as a pseudogene. This CDR3 comprises 16 residues. This CDR3 reads CASSKLAGKGSYEQYV. CDR3 nucleotide sequence: TGTGCCAGCAGCAAATTGGCAGGGAAGGGCTCCTACGAGCAGTACGTC.

This chain joins TRBV6-5 and TRBJ2-5, with D perhaps assigned TRBD1 or TRBD2 (7 bases each). V was trimmed by 5 bases and J by 5 bases, leaving 12 bases between them. The CDR3 covers 13 residues. The V gene's germline CDR1 is MNHEY and CDR2 SVGAGI. In DNA form, the CDR3 reads TGTGCCAGCAGTCAGGGGGGGCTGGAGACCCAGTACTTC. Translation gives CASSQGGLETQYF.

The chain is built from TRBV6-5 and TRBJ1-4; possibly TRBD1 for D (6 bases). This CDR3 spans 15 amino acids. The V and J ends lost 5 bases and 8 bases respectively, with 18 bases between them. The germline V gene has CDR1 MNHEY and CDR2 SVGAGI. The CDR3 nucleotides read TGTGCCAGCAGTAGACAGGTCTCGCGTGTGGAAAAACTGTTTTTT. Its translation: CASSRQVSRVEKLFF.

V and J are TRBV11-3 and TRBJ1-1; unclear D gene. This CDR3 is 15 amino acids long. Trimming pared 3 bases from V and 1 base from J, leaving 12 bases between. Per germline, CDR1 SGHNT and CDR2 YENEEA. CDR3: CASSLGRGQNTEAFF. CDR3 in DNA: TGTGCCAGCAGCTTGGGCCGGGGTCAGAACACTGAAGCTTTCTTT.

This chain joins TRBV6-5 and TRBJ2-2; 8 nucleotides line up with TRBD1. Trimming at V came to 3 bases and at J to 7 bases, leaving 7 bases not matched to a gene. CDR3 length: 15 amino acids. Germline V gives CDR1 MNHEY, CDR2 SVGAGI. The chain's CDR3 is CASSYLSGGSGELFF. In nucleotides, the CDR3 is TGTGCCAGCAGTTATTTGTCAGGGGGCAGCGGGGAGCTGTTTTTT.

In this sample, this clone turned up once. The gene calls are TRBV6-7 and TRBJ1-5, with D uncertain. TRBV6-7 is reported as an ORF; its role is uncertain. V dropped 5 bases and J dropped 9 bases, with 11 bases sitting between them. The CDR3 is made up of 12 amino acids. The CDR3 here is CASSPIRVPQHF. CDR3 in DNA: TGTGCCAGCAGTCCCATTAGGGTGCCCCAGCATTTT.

This clone was seen a handful of times. This chain joins TRBV4-2 and TRBJ2-7, with 9 bases matching TRBD1. Germline CDR1 reads LGHNA; CDR2 reads YNFKEQ. V trimming: 0 bases; J trimming: 0 bases; junction bases outside the gene matches: 9. The CDR3 loop spans 18 amino acids. The CDR3 DNA sequence: TGTGCCAGCAGCCAAGAGGGGGCACAGGGGGCAGCCTCCTACGAGCAGTACTTC. As protein: CASSQEGAQGAASYEQYF.

V and J are TRBV12-3 or TRBV12-4 and TRBJ1-5; TRBD1 matches 8 bases. The CDR3 consists of 12 residues. V lost 6 bases to trimming and J lost 8 bases; unmatched junction nucleotides: 3. The CDR3 region has the DNA TGTGCCAGCAGCGCGGACAGGGAGCCCCAGCATTTT. Translating gives CASSADREPQHF.

The chain uses TRBV7-2 and TRBJ2-5; 9 positions agree with TRBD2. The ends lost 5 bases at V and 4 bases at J; junction bases unmatched: 14. The CDR3 covers 17 residues. CDR1 and CDR2 (germline): SGHTA, FQGNSA. CDR3 in DNA: TGTGCCAGCAGCCCTTCTGGCGGCGGGGGGGCCCGAGAGACCCAGTACTTC. Translating it yields CASSPSGGGGARETQYF.

The chain combines TRBV18 with TRBJ2-2, with a possible D match to TRBD1 (5 bases). This CDR3 contains 13 residues. Germline V gives CDR1 KGHSH, CDR2 LQKENI. Between the trimmed V and J ends, which lost 3 bases and 6 bases, there was a span of 8 bases. The CDR3 nucleotides read TGTGCCAGCTCACCGCAGGGTTCCGGGGAGCTGTTTTTT. This codes for CASSPQGSGELFF.

The chain has TRBV10-3 and TRBJ2-5; 14 bases map to TRBD2. The CDR3 has 16 residues. V dropped 6 bases and J dropped 1; count of bases not matched to a gene: 4. Germline V CDR1 and CDR2: ENHRY, SYGVKD. The CDR3 is CAIRSGTSGSQETQYF. In DNA form, the CDR3 reads TGTGCCATCAGGTCCGGGACTAGCGGGAGCCAAGAGACCCAGTACTTC.

The chain recombines TRBV9 with TRBJ1-5, with D perhaps matching TRBD1 (6 bases). Per germline, CDR1 SGDLS and CDR2 YYNGEE. The ends were cut back, 0 bases at V and 7 bases at J, with 11 bases in the middle. This CDR3 contains 14 residues. The CDR3 bases are TGTGCCAGCAGCGTAGGGGGGCCGGGACAGCCCCAGCATTTT. Translating gives CASSVGGPGQPQHF.

The chain couples TRBV5-4 to TRBJ1-1; the D is unclear. The length of the CDR3 is 15 residues. Germline V gene data show CDR1 as SGHNT and CDR2 as YYREEE (reference sequence). V lost 2 bases and J 2 bases, leaving 13 bases between the germline ends. CDR3: CASSLPGITNTEAFF. The CDR3 nucleotides are TGTGCCAGCAGCTTACCGGGAATCACAAACACTGAAGCTTTCTTT.